The 25 T cell receptor beta chains presented below share a single source sample, sequenced in a study of shared clonotypes between healthy human individuals. Clones were sequenced by immunoSEQ multiplex PCR, and TCRdb holds only the in-frame ones, with some missing. The profile shows roughly 1,800,000 clones, roughly 94% of them singletons. CD45RO-negative, CCR7-positively selected cells formed the naive CD8 fraction, excluding terminally differentiated effector memory CD45RA+ cells. Sequencing used naive CD8+ T cells sorted from blood. These receptors were collected from a man aged 18 to 29 in good health.

This chain connects TRBV7-2 to TRBJ1-1; unclear D gene. V lost 3 bases and J 5 bases, leaving 16 bases between the germline ends. CDR1 SGHTA and CDR2 FQGNSA come from the germline V gene. The CDR3 loop spans 15 amino acids. This chain's CDR3 is CASSLALFGGTEAFF. CDR3 DNA sequence: TGTGCCAGCAGCTTGGCACTCTTCGGCGGGACTGAAGCTTTCTTT.

The V and J genes are TRBV6-1 and TRBJ2-3, with 10 bases lining up with TRBD2. Losses at the gene ends were 1 base for V and 1 base for J; bases not matched to a gene: 2. The CDR3 has 16 residues. The germline CDR1 and CDR2 sequences are MNHNS and SASEGT. CDR3 sequence: CASSEVSGGGTDTQYF. The DNA for the CDR3 is TGTGCCAGCAGTGAAGTCAGCGGGGGGGGCACAGATACGCAGTATTTT.

The chain couples TRBV11-2 to TRBJ2-7; no reliable D call. V lost 2 bases, J lost 4 bases, and 12 bases lay in between. The germline gives CDR1 SGHAT, CDR2 FQNNGV. The CDR3 has 14 amino acids. DNA of the CDR3: TGTGCCAGCAGCTTATCCTTATTGCCGTACGAGCAGTACTTC. Protein sequence: CASSLSLLPYEQYF. The full variable domain, with the rest looked up from reference TRBV11-2 and TRBJ2-7, is EAGVAQSPRYKIIEKRQSVAFWCNPISGHATLYWYQQILGQGPKLLIQFQNNGVVDDSQLPKDRFSAERLKGVDSTLKIQPAKLEDSAVYLCASSLSLLPYEQYFGPGTRLTVT.

Comments on this clone: At the DNA level, this CDR3 is encoded by other sequences in the same sample as well. This rearrangement joins TRBV29-1 to TRBJ1-2; no clear D. The CDR3 is 12 residues long. Per germline, CDR1 SQVTM and CDR2 ANQGSEA. V lost 0 bases, J lost 1 base, and 3 bases lay in between. CDR3 amino acids: CSVEEGNYGYTF. CDR3 sequence (DNA): TGCAGCGTTGAAGAGGGTAACTATGGCTACACCTTC.

The chain carries TRBV27 and TRBJ2-1; TRBD1 or TRBD2 may be the D gene (5 bases each). The CDR3 spans 16 residues. V lost 4 bases and J lost 4, with 17 bases in between. CDR1 MNHEY and CDR2 SMNVEV come from the germline V gene (reference sequence). The CDR3 DNA reads TGTGCCAGCAGTTCCCTCCTGAGGGACGGATACAATGAGCAGTTCTTC. Protein sequence: CASSSLLRDGYNEQFF.

This rearrangement joins TRBV5-6 to TRBJ2-1; D may match TRBD1 or TRBD2 (5 bases each). V lost 0 bases and J lost 5, with 15 bases in between. Looked up from germline, CDR1 is SGHDT and CDR2 is YYEEEE. This CDR3 is 16 amino acids long. The CDR3 loop reads CASSLAGTGIDNEQFF. CDR3 in DNA: TGTGCCAGCAGCTTGGCCGGGACGGGGATTGACAATGAGCAGTTCTTC.

The rearrangement uses TRBV28 and TRBJ1-4; D is ambiguous. Germline CDR1 MDHEN, CDR2 SYDVKM. The CDR3 is made up of 13 amino acids. With 6 bases removed from V and 6 bases from J, the gap between germline ends came to 11 bases. Here the CDR3 reads CASRDRLYEKLFF. CDR3 coding DNA: TGTGCCAGCAGGGACCGACTTTATGAAAAACTGTTTTTT.

The chain has TRBV6-6 and TRBJ1-6, with D unclear. The CDR3 totals 12 residues. In germline, CDR1 is MNHNY, CDR2 SVGAGI (reference sequence). V was cut by 2 bases and J by 13 bases, with 9 bases left in between. CDR3 sequence: CASSYGTQPLHF. CDR3 bases: TGTGCCAGCAGTTACGGTACCCAGCCCCTCCACTTT.

This clone appeared once. The J gene is TRBJ1-1, the V gene TRBV28; D unclear. V lost 3 bases, J lost 6 bases, and 8 bases lay in between. The CDR3 totals 12 residues. CDR1 and CDR2 from the germline V gene are MDHEN and SYDVKM. The CDR3 is CASSFAIPEAFF. CDR3 in DNA: TGTGCCAGCAGTTTCGCCATCCCTGAAGCTTTCTTT.

The V call is TRBV14, the J call TRBJ2-5; D may correspond to TRBD1 or TRBD2 (5 bases each). The V end lost 5 bases, the J end lost 5 bases, and 12 bases lay between the germline ends. The V gene's germline CDR1 is SGHDN and CDR2 FVKESK. The CDR3 extends over 13 amino acids. This CDR3 is CASSYSREETQYF. CDR3 bases: TGTGCCAGCAGCTATTCCAGGGAGGAGACCCAGTACTTC.

The chain has TRBV27 and TRBJ2-3; 14 positions match TRBD2. V was pared by 5 bases and J by 4 bases, with 11 bases of the junction left unmatched. The CDR3 contains 18 residues. Germline CDR1 reads MNHEY; CDR2 reads SMNVEV (reference sequence). This CDR3 reads CASSPIGTSGSRADTQYF. The CDR3 DNA follows: TGTGCCAGCAGTCCGATTGGGACTAGCGGGAGTCGAGCAGATACGCAGTATTTT.

CDR3 nucleotide sequence: TGTGCCAGCAGCGCCGACAGGGAGTCGAATGAGCAGTTCTTC. Translated: CASSADRESNEQFF. The rearrangement uses TRBV13 and TRBJ2-1; 7 bases align to TRBD1. Germline CDR1 PRHDT, CDR2 FYEKMQ (reference sequence). The CDR3 loop spans 14 amino acids. V was pared by 5 bases and J by 7 bases, with 8 bases of the junction left unmatched.

The J gene is TRBJ1-1, the V gene TRBV6-6, with D tentatively TRBD1 (5 bases). V was trimmed by 0 bases and J by 3 bases, leaving 14 bases between them. The CDR3 extends over 16 amino acids. Per germline, CDR1 MNHNY and CDR2 SVGAGI (reference sequence). The CDR3 region is CASSYSAGLGDTEAFF. In DNA, the CDR3 is TGTGCCAGCAGTTACTCGGCAGGGCTTGGTGACACTGAAGCTTTCTTT.

CDR3 nucleotides: TGTGCCAGCAGTAAACACAGGGTGACTGAAGCTTTCTTT. Translated: CASSKHRVTEAFF. The chain couples TRBV27 to TRBJ1-1; possibly TRBD1 for D (6 bases). V lost 5 bases and J lost 5, with 12 bases in between. CDR1 is MNHEY, CDR2 SMNVEV, per germline (reference sequence). The CDR3 loop spans 13 amino acids.

This clone is a singleton in its sample. The rearrangement links TRBV27 to TRBJ1-1; tentatively, D is TRBD1 (6 bases). The V gene's germline CDR1 is MNHEY and CDR2 SMNVEV (reference sequence). The CDR3 totals 14 residues. The ends were cut back, 2 bases at V and 4 bases at J, with 11 bases in the middle. This CDR3 is CASSLDRGVTEAFF. Here the CDR3 DNA reads TGTGCCAGCAGTTTAGATAGGGGGGTCACTGAAGCTTTCTTT.

The V call is TRBV28, the J call TRBJ2-1, with TRBD2 matching 10 bases. The CDR3 is 14 residues long. CDR1 is MDHEN and CDR2 is SYDVKM in the germline V gene. With V trimmed by 8 bases and J by 4 bases, 5 bases remained unmatched. The CDR3 bases are TGTGCCAGCGGAAGCGGGGGGGTTTACAATGAGCAGTTCTTC. Translated: CASGSGGVYNEQFF.

The chain uses TRBV6-1 and TRBJ1-2; a weak D match, TRBD1 (5 bases). V lost 5 bases to trimming and J lost 7 bases, with 8 bases between them. The CDR3 is 11 residues long. Germline assignment: CDR1 MNHNS and CDR2 SASEGT. The CDR3 nucleotides are TGTGCCAGCAGTTACGGGGGTGGCTACACCTTC. Translation: CASSYGGGYTF.

The chain carries TRBV30 and TRBJ1-4; TRBD1 matches at 8 bases. V dropped 0 bases and J dropped 6; count of bases not matched to a gene: 12. Germline CDR1 and CDR2: GTSNPN and SVGIG (reference sequence). This CDR3 has 17 residues. CDR3 loop: CAWSVRDRGVEDEKLFF. CDR3 DNA: TGTGCCTGGAGTGTACGAGACAGGGGCGTCGAGGATGAAAAACTGTTTTTT. The variable domain in full, completed from reference TRBV30 and TRBJ1-4, reads SQTIHQWPATLVQPVGSPLSLECTVEGTSNPNLYWYRQAAGRGLQLLFYSVGIGQISSEVPQNLSASRPQDRQFILSSKKLLLSDSGFYLCAWSVRDRGVEDEKLFFGSGTQLSVL.

V is TRBV29-1 and J is TRBJ2-2; possibly TRBD2 for D (6 bases). The ends were cut back, 4 bases at V and 2 bases at J, with 14 bases in the middle. The CDR3 covers 15 residues. Germline values: CDR1 SQVTM, CDR2 ANQGSEA. The CDR3 here is CSVGSGGANTGELFF. DNA for the CDR3: TGCAGCGTTGGAAGTGGCGGGGCCAACACCGGGGAGCTGTTTTTT.

The chain carries TRBV27 and TRBJ1-4; D is possibly TRBD1 (5 bases). V shed 3 bases and J shed 5 bases, with 13 bases lying between them. The CDR3 loop spans 15 amino acids. Germline loops: CDR1 MNHEY, CDR2 SMNVEV (reference sequence). The CDR3 DNA sequence: TGTGCCAGCAGTTTTGGTCCCGGGACCAATGAAAAACTGTTTTTT. Translation: CASSFGPGTNEKLFF.

The chain employs TRBV9 and TRBJ2-7; D possibly corresponds to TRBD2 (5 bases). V lost 0 bases and J 0 bases, leaving 19 bases between the germline ends. Germline values: CDR1 SGDLS, CDR2 YYNGEE. The CDR3 extends over 18 amino acids. The CDR3 is CASSVDAEGSGLSYEQYF. The DNA of the CDR3 is TGTGCCAGCAGCGTAGATGCAGAGGGCTCAGGACTCTCCTACGAGCAGTACTTC.

This rearrangement joins TRBV27 to TRBJ2-7; 9 positions agree with TRBD2. CDR1 and CDR2 (germline): MNHEY, SMNVEV (reference sequence). Losses at the gene ends were 5 bases for V and 3 bases for J; bases not matched to a gene: 8. The CDR3 sequence is 15 residues long. The CDR3 is CASSPRGREGYEQYF. CDR3 DNA sequence: TGTGCCAGCAGTCCCCGGGGGCGGGAGGGCTACGAGCAGTACTTC.

This clone has just one count. The V call is TRBV27, the J call TRBJ1-3; D not certain. This CDR3 spans 16 amino acids. The germline V gene has CDR1 MNHEY and CDR2 SMNVEV (reference sequence). V shed 3 bases and J shed 0 bases, with 12 bases lying between them. For the CDR3, the DNA is TGTGCCAGCAGTTTCGGGCGGCCGAGCTCTGGAAACACCATATATTTT. Residues: CASSFGRPSSGNTIYF.

The chain recombines TRBV11-2 with TRBJ2-7; D remains ambiguous. V lost 4 bases and J 3 bases, leaving 16 bases between the germline ends. This CDR3 spans 15 amino acids. The germline CDR1 and CDR2 sequences are SGHAT and FQNNGV. The CDR3 sequence: CASSYPPGPVYEQYF. The CDR3 region has the DNA TGTGCCAGCAGCTACCCACCCGGGCCCGTCTACGAGCAGTACTTC.

A remark on this clone: Distinct nucleotide sequences in the sample also encode this CDR3. The chain has TRBV9 and TRBJ2-2, with 9 bases lining up with TRBD1. The V gene's germline CDR1 is SGDLS and CDR2 YYNGEE. This CDR3 is 14 amino acids long. After removal of 7 bases from V and 1 base from J, the junction contained 2 bases not matched to a gene. CDR3 DNA: TGTGCCAGCCAGACAGGGGGGAACACCGGGGAGCTGTTTTTT. This translates into CASQTGGNTGELFF.